This T cell receptor (beta chain) stems from a study of T cell responses to AZD1222 COVID-19 vaccine. The CDR3 is 17 residues long. Germline CDR1 LNHDA, CDR2 SQIVND (reference sequence). The junction had 7 bases not matched to a gene; V was cut back by 3 bases and J by 3 bases. Clones were read by immunoSEQ multiplex PCR, and TCRdb kept only the in-frame ones, dropping some. The table includes 130,000 or so clones, about 93% detected once. The specimen comprised peripheral blood, sampled on day 0 of AZD1222 vaccination. The chain joins TRBV19 to TRBJ2-2; 10 bases fit TRBD1. The sequence came from an adult in good health. The CDR3 loop reads CASSMGQGTWYTGELFF. The CDR3 coding sequence is TGTGCCAGTAGTATGGGACAGGGGACGTGGTACACCGGGGAGCTGTTTTTT.